This T cell receptor (beta chain) was observed in a study of shared clonotypes between healthy human individuals. Profiling relied on immunoSEQ multiplex PCR, and the TCRdb table lists in-frame clones only, not all of them. The data hold some 1 million clones, with about 75% observed a single time. V was clipped by 4 bases and J by 1 base; unmatched bases: 6. Germline CDR1 LNHDA, CDR2 SQIVND (reference sequence). The CDR3 runs to 15 residues. The sample comprised memory CD4+ T cells sorted from blood. Subset in this sample: CD45RA-negative fraction. The TCR originated in a young man in good health. V gene TRBV19 combines with J gene TRBJ2-5; 7 bases agree with TRBD2. CDR3 amino acids: CASSTGRGVQETQYF. In nucleotides, the CDR3 is TGTGCCAGTAGTACGGGACGGGGGGTCCAAGAGACCCAGTACTTC.